Reported below is one T cell receptor (beta chain). Some clones are missing from TCRdb's copy, which holds only in-frame ones; the method was immunoSEQ multiplex PCR. This table has approximately 220,000 clones, around 82% appearing once. The CDR3 length is 13 residues. Germline V gives CDR1 SGHRS, CDR2 YFSETQ. The V end lost 0 bases, the J end lost 8 bases, and 11 bases lay between the germline ends. These data come from a study of blood T cell repertoires in COVID-19. About the research overall: T cells, B-cell-depleted T cells, or PBMCs supplied cDNA or gDNA.

Material for sequencing was peripheral blood. The clonotype was recovered from a woman in her 40s with active or convalescent COVID-19. The chain has TRBV5-1 and TRBJ1-1; D is unresolved. CDR3 residues: CASSLAGEPEAFF. CDR3 nucleotides: TGCGCCAGCAGCTTGGCCGGGGAACCCGAAGCTTTCTTT.